The rows below give T cell receptor beta chains drawn from one sample of a study of T-cell memory formation after mild COVID-19. TCRdb passed the 5' RACE reads through MiXCR, listing each CDR3 protein once. The table records roughly 550,000 distinct CDR3 sequences, roughly 20% of them present only once. The specimen was PBMCs or a T cell subset sorted from them (not recorded which). These receptors were collected from an adult woman who had mild COVID-19 (a few samples of this study predate the infection). Cell type and time point are not known. CDR3s include the opening cysteine and the closing phenylalanine or tryptophan. Each record gives: J gene, V gene, D gene, clone size, CDR3 protein, CDR3 DNA. D genes are given only for firm matches. Part of the rows lack a size; the others show once, few, many or a class for expanded clones.

J gene: TRBJ1-5; V gene: TRBV9; D gene: .; clone size: .; CDR3 protein: CASSVDDSNQPQHF; CDR3 DNA: TGTGCCAGCAGCGTAGATGATAGCAATCAGCCCCAGCATTTT
J gene: TRBJ1-6; V gene: TRBV20-1; D gene: TRBD1; clone size: few; CDR3 protein: CSASFGTANSPLHF; CDR3 DNA: TGCAGTGCTAGCTTCGGGACAGCCAATTCACCCCTCCACTTT
J gene: TRBJ2-4; V gene: TRBV7-9; D gene: .; clone size: .; CDR3 protein: CASSSATGPGAKNIQYF; CDR3 DNA: TGTGCCAGCAGCTCCGCCACGGGGCCGGGGGCCAAAAACATTCAGTACTTC
J gene: TRBJ1-2; V gene: TRBV6-5; D gene: .; clone size: .; CDR3 protein: CASSTEGANYGYTF; CDR3 DNA: TGTGCCAGCAGTACAGAGGGAGCTAACTATGGCTACACCTTC
J gene: TRBJ2-1; V gene: TRBV7-2; D gene: .; clone size: .; CDR3 protein: CASSLAASGSPTMRQFF; CDR3 DNA: TGTGCCAGCAGCTTAGCCGCCAGCGGCTCGCCTACAATGAGGCAGTTCTTC
J gene: TRBJ2-2; V gene: TRBV12-3/TRBV12-4; D gene: .; clone size: few; CDR3 protein: CASSSPRELFF; CDR3 DNA: TGTGCCAGCAGCTCGCCTAGGGAGCTGTTTTTT
J gene: TRBJ2-6; V gene: TRBV6-5; D gene: .; clone size: .; CDR3 protein: CASSYTGQLPGANVLTF; CDR3 DNA: TGTGCCAGCAGTTACACGGGACAACTGCCTGGGGCCAACGTCCTGACTTTC
J gene: TRBJ1-4; V gene: TRBV7-9; D gene: .; clone size: .; CDR3 protein: CASSLGKQGFNEKLFF; CDR3 DNA: TGTGCCAGCAGCTTGGGGAAACAGGGATTTAATGAAAAACTGTTTTTT
J gene: TRBJ2-1; V gene: TRBV4-1; D gene: TRBD2; clone size: few; CDR3 protein: CASSSRAWGKGRDEQFF; CDR3 DNA: TGCGCCAGCAGCTCAAGGGCGTGGGGGAAGGGGAGGGATGAGCAGTTCTTC
J gene: TRBJ2-5; V gene: TRBV7-6; D gene: .; clone size: .; CDR3 protein: CASSPGSPQETQYF; CDR3 DNA: TGTGCCAGCAGCCCGGGATCACCCCAAGAGACCCAGTACTTC
J gene: TRBJ1-2; V gene: TRBV9; D gene: TRBD1; clone size: few; CDR3 protein: CASSEGQRYGYTF; CDR3 DNA: TGTGCCAGCAGCGAGGGACAGCGCTATGGCTACACCTTC
J gene: TRBJ1-2; V gene: TRBV12-3/TRBV12-4; D gene: TRBD1; clone size: few; CDR3 protein: CASSSPPTGKDGYTF; CDR3 DNA: TGTGCCAGCAGTTCCCCCCCGACAGGGAAGGATGGCTACACCTTC
J gene: TRBJ2-1; V gene: TRBV9; D gene: .; clone size: many; CDR3 protein: CASSLPRGAGPLNEQFF; CDR3 DNA: TGTGCCAGCAGCCTTCCCAGAGGGGCAGGGCCTCTGAATGAGCAGTTCTTC
J gene: TRBJ2-7; V gene: TRBV18; D gene: .; clone size: .; CDR3 protein: CASSPPGLENYEQYF; CDR3 DNA: TGTGCCAGCTCACCACCGGGCTTAGAGAACTACGAGCAGTACTTC
J gene: TRBJ1-2; V gene: TRBV5-6; D gene: .; clone size: .; CDR3 protein: CASSLEQRRAGEYGYTF; CDR3 DNA: TGTGCCAGCAGCTTGGAACAACGACGGGCAGGGGAGTATGGCTACACCTTC
J gene: TRBJ1-4; V gene: TRBV3-1; D gene: .; clone size: .; CDR3 protein: CASSPLSGSGNEKLFF; CDR3 DNA: TGTGCCAGCAGCCCACTTTCGGGGAGCGGCAATGAAAAACTGTTTTTT
J gene: TRBJ2-1; V gene: TRBV2; D gene: TRBD1; clone size: .; CDR3 protein: CASSFHRDRGYNEQFF; CDR3 DNA: TGTGCCAGCAGTTTTCACCGGGACAGGGGGTACAATGAGCAGTTCTTC
J gene: TRBJ2-7; V gene: TRBV12-3/TRBV12-4; D gene: .; clone size: .; CDR3 protein: CASSLGTTKLYEQYF; CDR3 DNA: TGTGCCAGCAGTTTAGGGACAACAAAGCTCTACGAGCAGTACTTC
J gene: TRBJ2-7; V gene: TRBV30; D gene: TRBD1; clone size: few; CDR3 protein: CAWSVRLGQGRYEQYF; CDR3 DNA: TGTGCCTGGAGTGTACGTTTGGGACAGGGCCGCTACGAGCAGTACTTC
J gene: TRBJ2-7; V gene: TRBV2; D gene: .; clone size: .; CDR3 protein: CASSDMALGSYEQYF; CDR3 DNA: TGTGCCAGCAGTGATATGGCTCTTGGGTCTTACGAGCAGTACTTC
J gene: TRBJ2-1; V gene: TRBV7-2; D gene: TRBD1; clone size: .; CDR3 protein: CASSLADRTNEQFF; CDR3 DNA: TGTGCCAGCAGCTTAGCGGACAGGACTAATGAGCAGTTCTTC
J gene: TRBJ2-5; V gene: TRBV7-3; D gene: TRBD1; clone size: .; CDR3 protein: CASSSQDRSGETQYF; CDR3 DNA: TGTGCCAGCAGCTCCCAGGACAGGTCAGGCGAGACCCAGTACTTC
J gene: TRBJ1-1; V gene: TRBV5-5; D gene: TRBD1; clone size: .; CDR3 protein: CASSPDRVSGTEAFF; CDR3 DNA: TGTGCCAGCAGCCCGGACAGGGTTTCGGGCACTGAAGCTTTCTTT
J gene: TRBJ2-1; V gene: TRBV7-9; D gene: TRBD2; clone size: once; CDR3 protein: CASSFGTSFYNEQFF; CDR3 DNA: TGTGCCAGCAGCTTCGGGACTAGCTTCTACAATGAGCAGTTCTTC
J gene: TRBJ2-1; V gene: TRBV5-1; D gene: TRBD2; clone size: many; CDR3 protein: CASSLGASGISYNEQFF; CDR3 DNA: TGCGCCAGCAGCTTGGGCGCTAGCGGGATCTCTTACAATGAGCAGTTCTTC
J gene: TRBJ2-3; V gene: TRBV12-3/TRBV12-4; D gene: TRBD2; clone size: .; CDR3 protein: CASSSTSGGTDTQYF; CDR3 DNA: TGTGCCAGCAGTTCGACTAGCGGGGGGACAGATACGCAGTATTTT
J gene: TRBJ1-2; V gene: TRBV7-2; D gene: .; clone size: few; CDR3 protein: CASSSGPPTHGYTF; CDR3 DNA: TGTGCCAGCAGCTCGGGACCCCCAACTCATGGCTACACCTTC
J gene: TRBJ2-3; V gene: TRBV6-2/TRBV6-3; D gene: .; clone size: .; CDR3 protein: CASTQDSAGTDTQYF; CDR3 DNA: TGTGCCAGCACCCAGGACAGTGCTGGCACAGATACGCAGTATTTT
J gene: TRBJ2-5; V gene: TRBV5-5; D gene: TRBD1; clone size: .; CDR3 protein: CASSEIGWTGKETQYF; CDR3 DNA: TGTGCCAGCAGCGAAATCGGATGGACAGGGAAAGAGACCCAGTACTTC
J gene: TRBJ1-3; V gene: TRBV11-2; D gene: .; clone size: few; CDR3 protein: CASKSLGASGNTIYF; CDR3 DNA: TGTGCCAGCAAGTCATTGGGGGCATCTGGAAACACCATATATTTT
J gene: TRBJ2-7; V gene: TRBV30; D gene: TRBD2; clone size: .; CDR3 protein: CAWAYGGNEQNF; CDR3 DNA: TGTGCCTGGGCATACGGGGGGAACGAGCAGAACTTC
J gene: TRBJ2-1; V gene: TRBV10-2; D gene: .; clone size: .; CDR3 protein: CASSGLGFTDEQFF; CDR3 DNA: TGCGCCAGCAGTGGGCTCGGCTTTACGGATGAGCAGTTCTTC
J gene: TRBJ2-7; V gene: TRBV5-1; D gene: TRBD1; clone size: many; CDR3 protein: CASSTGASYEQYF; CDR3 DNA: TGCGCCAGCAGTACAGGGGCCTCCTACGAGCAGTACTTC
J gene: TRBJ1-1; V gene: TRBV5-4; D gene: .; clone size: few; CDR3 protein: CASSLAGALNTEAFF; CDR3 DNA: TGTGCCAGCAGCTTGGCAGGGGCCCTGAACACTGAAGCTTTCTTT
J gene: TRBJ2-1; V gene: TRBV5-1; D gene: TRBD2; clone size: few; CDR3 protein: CASSLYSGGDREQFF; CDR3 DNA: TGCGCCAGCAGCTTGTATAGCGGGGGGGACCGGGAGCAGTTCTTC
J gene: TRBJ2-3; V gene: TRBV5-6; D gene: .; clone size: few; CDR3 protein: CASSTGHKHTDTQYF; CDR3 DNA: TGTGCCAGCAGCACGGGACATAAACACACAGATACGCAGTATTTT
J gene: TRBJ1-2; V gene: TRBV12-3/TRBV12-4; D gene: .; clone size: few; CDR3 protein: CASSLVGVLYGYTF; CDR3 DNA: TGTGCCAGCAGTTTAGTCGGCGTTCTCTATGGCTACACCTTC
J gene: TRBJ1-1; V gene: TRBV20-1; D gene: .; clone size: .; CDR3 protein: CSARGVGETEAFF; CDR3 DNA: TGCAGTGCTAGAGGGGTAGGGGAGACTGAAGCTTTCTTT
J gene: TRBJ2-7; V gene: TRBV4-2; D gene: TRBD2; clone size: .; CDR3 protein: CASSPLGTSVNYEQYF; CDR3 DNA: TGTGCCAGCAGCCCCCTCGGGACTAGCGTAAACTACGAGCAGTACTTC
J gene: TRBJ2-1; V gene: TRBV5-1; D gene: TRBD1; clone size: .; CDR3 protein: CASSSRTGAGDNEQFF; CDR3 DNA: TGCGCCAGCAGCTCCAGGACAGGCGCAGGAGACAATGAGCAGTTCTTC
J gene: TRBJ2-7; V gene: TRBV7-9; D gene: .; clone size: .; CDR3 protein: CASTSPGEYEQYF; CDR3 DNA: TGTGCCAGCACCTCTCCAGGGGAATACGAGCAGTACTTC
J gene: TRBJ2-1; V gene: TRBV7-9; D gene: .; clone size: few; CDR3 protein: CASSSMDTFFYNEQFF; CDR3 DNA: TGTGCCAGCAGCTCCATGGACACCTTCTTCTACAATGAGCAGTTCTTC
J gene: TRBJ2-2; V gene: TRBV4-3; D gene: TRBD2; clone size: few; CDR3 protein: CASSQDSASGRLNTGELFF; CDR3 DNA: TGCGCCAGCAGCCAAGATTCGGCTAGCGGGAGGTTGAACACCGGGGAGCTGTTTTTT
J gene: TRBJ2-5; V gene: TRBV5-1; D gene: TRBD2; clone size: few; CDR3 protein: CASSPTSGGGETQYF; CDR3 DNA: TGCGCCAGCAGCCCGACTAGCGGGGGAGGGGAGACCCAGTACTTC
J gene: TRBJ2-1; V gene: TRBV5-4; D gene: .; clone size: few; CDR3 protein: CASSLDYPLREQFF; CDR3 DNA: TGTGCCAGCAGCTTGGACTACCCCCTGAGAGAGCAGTTCTTC
J gene: TRBJ2-5; V gene: TRBV10-3; D gene: .; clone size: .; CDR3 protein: CAISPRAEAETQYF; CDR3 DNA: TGTGCCATCAGCCCAAGAGCCGAGGCGGAGACCCAGTACTTC
J gene: TRBJ1-5; V gene: TRBV4-1; D gene: TRBD1; clone size: .; CDR3 protein: CASSQMTGRNQPQHF; CDR3 DNA: TGCGCCAGCAGCCAAATGACAGGGAGGAATCAGCCCCAGCATTTT
J gene: TRBJ2-3; V gene: TRBV9; D gene: .; clone size: .; CDR3 protein: CASTTGSGDTQYF; CDR3 DNA: TGTGCCAGCACAACCGGGTCGGGAGATACGCAGTATTTT
J gene: TRBJ2-2; V gene: TRBV24-1; D gene: .; clone size: .; CDR3 protein: CATSDFPRGTGELFF; CDR3 DNA: TGTGCCACCAGTGATTTCCCCCGGGGCACCGGGGAGCTGTTTTTT
J gene: TRBJ2-5; V gene: TRBV6-2/TRBV6-3; D gene: TRBD2; clone size: .; CDR3 protein: CASSYSIGTSGGQETQYF; CDR3 DNA: TGTGCCAGCAGTTACTCGATCGGGACTAGCGGGGGACAAGAGACCCAGTACTTC